A single sample is the source of the 27 T cell receptor beta chains below, sequenced in a study of radiotherapy plus CTLA-4 blockade in lung cancer. Assay: immunoSEQ multiplex PCR; the TCRdb copy retains only in-frame clones and omits some. The sample lists 95,000 to 150,000 clones; 85% to 90% were seen once. Material: peripheral blood, obtained from a patient treated with radiotherapy plus ipilimumab. The origin of the receptors is a human donor with non-small cell lung cancer that progressed on radiotherapy plus ipilimumab.

V is TRBV7-2 and J is TRBJ2-7; TRBD2 aligns across 9 bases. The CDR3 spans 15 residues. V lost 5 bases and J lost 1; bases outside the gene matches: 6. CDR1 is SGHTA, CDR2 FQGNSA, per germline. CDR3 bases: TGTGCCAGCAGCCCGGTAGCGGGGGCATCCTACGAGCAGTACTTC. Translation gives CASSPVAGASYEQYF.

The chain uses TRBV7-2 and TRBJ2-1, with TRBD2 matching 11 bases. The CDR3 spans 15 residues. The junction had 9 bases not matched to a gene; V was cut back by 5 bases and J by 9 bases. Looked up from germline, CDR1 is SGHTA and CDR2 is FQGNSA. CDR3 in DNA: TGTGCCAGCAGCATAACTAGCGGGAGCGGTGTTGAGCAGTTCTTC. This codes for CASSITSGSGVEQFF. Filled out from reference TRBV7-2 and TRBJ2-1, the complete variable domain reads GAGVSQSPSNKVTEKGKDVELRCDPISGHTALYWYRQSLGQGLEFLIYFQGNSAPDKSGLPSDRFSAERTGGSVSTLTIQRTQQEDSAVYLCASSITSGSGVEQFFGPGTRLTVL.

V and J are TRBV5-5 and TRBJ2-3, with unresolved D. This CDR3 comprises 14 residues. V was pared by 0 bases and J by 3 bases, with 8 bases between. Germline V gives CDR1 SGHKS, CDR2 YYEKEE (reference sequence). CDR3 loop: CASSLEVGTDTQYF. As DNA, the CDR3 is TGTGCCAGCAGCTTGGAGGTGGGGACAGATACGCAGTATTTT. The whole variable domain, remainder taken from reference TRBV5-5 and TRBJ2-3, is DAGVTQSPTHLIKTRGQQVTLRCSPISGHKSVSWYQQVLGQGPQFIFQYYEKEERGRGNFPDRFSARQFPNYSSELNVNALLLGDSALYLCASSLEVGTDTQYFGPGTRLTVL.

The rearrangement links TRBV7-3 to TRBJ2-2; TRBD2 is a possible D gene (6 bases). V was shortened by 4 bases and J by 2 bases, with 14 bases between the two germline ends. Per germline, CDR1 SGHTA and CDR2 FQGTGA. CDR3 size: 16 residues. The CDR3 coding sequence is TGTGCCAGCAGCTACTATGGGACTCCAAACACCGGGGAGCTGTTTTTT. Protein: CASSYYGTPNTGELFF.

The V call is TRBV11-3, the J call TRBJ1-2; tentative D call: TRBD1 (6 bases). The CDR3 loop spans 14 amino acids. Trimming removed 0 bases from V and 8 bases from J, with 13 bases in between. CDR1 SGHNT and CDR2 YENEEA come from the germline V gene. CDR3 nucleotide sequence: TGTGCCAGCAGCTTAGATCGGCCAGGGGACGGCTACACCTTC. Protein: CASSLDRPGDGYTF.

The chain uses TRBV9 and TRBJ2-5; 12 nucleotides line up with TRBD2. Germline V gene lookup returns CDR1 SGDLS and CDR2 YYNGEE. This CDR3 region has 16 residues. The junction had 10 bases not matched to a gene; V was cut back by 5 bases and J by 5 bases. The CDR3 coding sequence is TGTGCCAGCAGTCCGACTAGCGGGAGTGGGGTGGAGACCCAGTACTTC. It is translated as CASSPTSGSGVETQYF.

The V gene is TRBV19, the J gene TRBJ1-5; D is uncertain. The CDR3 has 14 residues. The V end was cut by 2 bases, the J end by 3 bases, with 8 bases between. Germline V gene data show CDR1 as LNHDA and CDR2 as SQIVND (reference sequence). The CDR3 DNA reads TGTGCCAGTAGTATATGGGCTACCAATCAGCCCCAGCATTTT. Encoded protein: CASSIWATNQPQHF.

CDR3 sequence reads: CASARSRMNTEAFF. CDR3 sequence (DNA): TGTGCCAGCGCGAGGAGCCGCATGAACACTGAAGCTTTCTTT. V gene TRBV6-1 combines with J gene TRBJ1-1; no definite D call. The CDR3 spans 14 residues. V lost 8 bases, J lost 0 bases, and 13 bases lay in between. Germline V gives CDR1 MNHNS, CDR2 SASEGT.

This sequence joins TRBV11-2 and TRBJ2-5; D unclear. V was clipped by 5 bases and J by 4 bases, with 14 bases between them. Germline V gene sequence: CDR1 SGHAT, CDR2 FQNNGV. The CDR3 is 14 residues long. Written as DNA, the CDR3 is TGTGCCAGCAGCACCGGGTCTTTCAGAGAGACCCAGTACTTC. As protein: CASSTGSFRETQYF.

This chain uses TRBV29-1 with TRBJ2-7; a possible D gene is TRBD2 (6 bases). CDR1 and CDR2 from the germline V gene are SQVTM and ANQGSEA. The V and J ends lost 0 bases and 7 bases respectively, with 10 bases between them. The CDR3 covers 12 residues. The CDR3 reads CSVEDPGREQYF. CDR3 bases: TGCAGCGTTGAAGATCCAGGGAGGGAGCAGTACTTC.

CDR3 DNA sequence: TGTGCCAGCAGCCCGGAATGGGTCTCTGGGGCCAACGTCCTGACTTTC. The encoded protein is CASSPEWVSGANVLTF. This sequence joins TRBV2 and TRBJ2-6; D gene ambiguous. This CDR3 comprises 16 residues. V dropped 6 bases and J dropped 0 bases, with 12 bases sitting between them. Germline V gene data show CDR1 as SNHLY and CDR2 as FYNNEI.

The gene calls are TRBV2 and TRBJ1-4, with 9 positions matching TRBD1. Germline V lookup: CDR1 SNHLY, CDR2 FYNNEI. CDR3 length: 15 amino acids. V trimming: 4 bases; J trimming: 3 bases; junction bases outside the gene matches: 3. This chain's CDR3 is CASSGTGVANEKLFF. The CDR3 region has the DNA TGTGCCAGCAGTGGGACAGGGGTGGCTAATGAAAAACTGTTTTTT.

This chain links TRBV4-1 with TRBJ2-1; 7 bases match TRBD2. The CDR3 consists of 15 residues. V trimming: 0 bases; J trimming: 7 bases; junction bases outside the gene matches: 6. Germline-derived CDR1 and CDR2 are MGHRA and YSYEKL. The CDR3 loop is CASSQEAGIVNEQFF. Here the CDR3 DNA reads TGCGCCAGCAGCCAAGAAGCGGGAATAGTAAATGAGCAGTTCTTC.

The chain couples TRBV4-2 to TRBJ2-7; D unresolved. The V gene's germline CDR1 is LGHNA and CDR2 YNFKEQ. The V end was cut by 2 bases, the J end by 0 bases, with 11 bases between. The CDR3 spans 15 residues. CDR3 loop: CASSQRLGSSYEQYF. The CDR3 nucleotides read TGTGCCAGCAGCCAAAGGTTGGGAAGCTCCTACGAGCAGTACTTC.

The rearrangement joins TRBV27 to TRBJ1-1; the match to TRBD1 covers 8 bases. J lost 0 bases, V lost 8 bases, and 5 bases had no gene match. CDR3 size: 14 residues. Germline V gene sequence: CDR1 MNHEY, CDR2 SMNVEV (reference sequence). CDR3 amino acids: CASAHRGMNTEAFF. The CDR3 bases are TGTGCCAGCGCCCACAGGGGGATGAACACTGAAGCTTTCTTT.

The CDR3 region is CASSRDWGEVPTGELFF. The CDR3 coding sequence is TGTGCCAGCAGCAGGGACTGGGGCGAGGTACCCACCGGGGAGCTGTTTTTT. The chain carries TRBV5-6 and TRBJ2-2; weak D call: TRBD2 (6 bases). Germline loops: CDR1 SGHDT, CDR2 YYEEEE. Trimming cost V 4 bases and J 4 bases, with 20 bases left between them. This CDR3 is built from 17 residues.

This rearrangement joins TRBV2 to TRBJ1-4, with D perhaps matching TRBD1 (5 bases). Trimming removed 6 bases at V and 8 bases at J, with 10 bases between. The CDR3 loop spans 12 amino acids. Germline CDR1 reads SNHLY; CDR2 reads FYNNEI. The CDR3 is CASRSGFEKLFF. CDR3 DNA sequence: TGTGCCAGCAGGTCAGGGTTCGAAAAACTGTTTTTT.

The chain employs TRBV10-3 and TRBJ1-5, with 9 bases that match TRBD1. The V segment lost 6 bases and the J segment 5 bases; nucleotides outside the gene matches: 8. The V gene's germline CDR1 is ENHRY and CDR2 SYGVKD. The CDR3 consists of 15 residues. The CDR3 bases are TGTGCCATCAGCGCCGGGACAGGGAACTATCAGCCCCAGCATTTT. This gives the protein CAISAGTGNYQPQHF.

The CDR3 region has the DNA TGTGCCAGTAGGACAGGCCGAAATCAGCCCCAGCATTTT. Translation gives CASRTGRNQPQHF. This sequence joins TRBV19 and TRBJ1-5; weak D call: TRBD1 (6 bases). This CDR3 has 13 amino acids. The germline V and J ends were trimmed by 6 bases and 4 bases, with 10 bases remaining between them. Germline assignment: CDR1 LNHDA and CDR2 SQIVND (reference sequence).

The V and J genes are TRBV9 and TRBJ2-2; 14 nucleotides match TRBD2. The germline CDR1 and CDR2 sequences are SGDLS and YYNGEE. The CDR3 consists of 17 residues. After removal of 3 bases from V and 4 bases from J, the junction contained 5 bases not matched to a gene. The CDR3 protein is CASSEGLAGAGTGELFF. CDR3 sequence (DNA): TGTGCCAGCAGCGAGGGACTAGCGGGAGCGGGCACCGGGGAGCTGTTTTTT.

The genes are TRBV7-8 and TRBJ2-3; 8 positions agree with TRBD1. Unmatched junction bases numbered 4, after V lost 4 bases and J lost 1 base. The CDR3 extends over 15 amino acids. Germline V gene lookup returns CDR1 SGHVS and CDR2 FQNEAQ. CDR3: CASSSQTGGTDTQYF. The CDR3 DNA is TGTGCCAGCAGCTCGCAGACAGGGGGCACAGATACGCAGTATTTT.

This clone occurred once. CDR3 sequence reads: CASSLAETQYF. The CDR3, as DNA: TGTGCCAGCAGCTTAGCGGAGACCCAGTACTTC. This rearrangement joins TRBV13 to TRBJ2-5; D is ambiguous. The CDR3 sequence is 11 residues long. V shed 1 base and J shed 5 bases, with 2 bases lying between them. Germline V gene sequence: CDR1 PRHDT, CDR2 FYEKMQ (reference sequence).

The gene calls are TRBV6-5 and TRBJ2-1, with D tentatively TRBD1 (6 bases). Trimming left V 6 bases short and J 6 bases short, with 18 bases between. There are 15 residues in the CDR3. Germline V gene sequence: CDR1 MNHEY, CDR2 SVGAGI. The CDR3 spells CASRPFGGAGNEQFF. In DNA, the CDR3 is TGTGCCAGCAGGCCCTTTGGGGGCGCTGGCAATGAGCAGTTCTTC.

The CDR3: CASSYPGLGGSYEQYF. The CDR3 DNA sequence: TGTGCCAGCAGCTATCCGGGACTAGGGGGTTCCTACGAGCAGTACTTC. The chain links TRBV11-3 to TRBJ2-7; 8 bases are a match to TRBD2. With 4 bases clipped from V and 1 base from J, the junction kept 9 bases outside the gene matches. The CDR3 consists of 16 residues. Per the germline V gene, CDR1 is SGHNT and CDR2 is YENEEA.

The chain couples TRBV5-1 to TRBJ2-7; D is possibly TRBD1 (5 bases). CDR1 SGHRS and CDR2 YFSETQ come from the germline V gene. V was pared by 0 bases and J by 5 bases, with 9 bases between. This CDR3 spans 13 amino acids. The CDR3 spells CASSLDRIHEQYF. For the CDR3, the DNA is TGCGCCAGCAGCTTGGACAGGATCCACGAGCAGTACTTC.

The V and J genes are TRBV6-6 and TRBJ1-1, with 8 bases aligning to TRBD1. Germline CDR1 reads MNHNY; CDR2 reads SVGAGI (reference sequence). CDR3 size: 12 residues. The ends lost 6 bases at V and 5 bases at J; junction bases unmatched: 2. In nucleotides, the CDR3 is TGTGCCAGCAGCCGGACAGGGACTGAAGCTTTCTTT. Translated: CASSRTGTEAFF.

The chain is built from TRBV5-1 and TRBJ2-2, with D perhaps matching TRBD1 or TRBD2 (6 bases each). The CDR3 has 14 amino acids. Trimming left V 4 bases short and J 7 bases short, with 14 bases between. Looked up from germline, CDR1 is SGHRS and CDR2 is YFSETQ. The CDR3 region has the DNA TGCGCCAGCAGCCGACCAGGGGAGGTCGGGGAGCTGTTTTTT. Its translation is CASSRPGEVGELFF.